This T cell receptor (beta chain) is from a study of OX40 agonist ivuxolimab in advanced cancers. The protocol was immunoSEQ multiplex PCR, while the TCRdb copy is restricted to in-frame clones and leaves out a portion. The sample has 80,000 to 100,000 clones, 90% seen once. The origin of this receptor is an adult with an advanced solid tumor such as melanoma, head and neck, liver or kidney cancer. This specimen was CD4+ or CD8+ T cells sorted from blood, taken in a trial of the OX40 agonist ivuxolimab.

CDR3: CASSWVSRPRNEQFF. The CDR3, as DNA: TGCGCCAGCAGCTGGGTATCCCGTCCTCGCAATGAGCAGTTCTTC. The chain links TRBV4-3 to TRBJ2-1; D is undetermined. CDR3 length equals 15 residues. The germline V gene has CDR1 LGHNA and CDR2 YSLEER. The ends were cut back, 5 bases at V and 6 bases at J, with 17 bases in the middle.